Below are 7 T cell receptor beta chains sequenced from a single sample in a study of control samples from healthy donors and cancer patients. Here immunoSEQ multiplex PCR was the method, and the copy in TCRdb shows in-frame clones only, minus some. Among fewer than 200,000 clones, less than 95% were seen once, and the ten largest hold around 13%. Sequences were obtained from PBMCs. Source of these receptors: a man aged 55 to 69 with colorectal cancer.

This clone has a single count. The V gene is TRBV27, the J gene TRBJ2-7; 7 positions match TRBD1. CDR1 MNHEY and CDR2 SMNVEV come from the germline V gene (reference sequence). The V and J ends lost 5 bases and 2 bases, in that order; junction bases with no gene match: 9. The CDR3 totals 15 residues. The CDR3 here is CASSLRQGITYEQYF. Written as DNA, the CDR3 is TGTGCCAGCAGTCTCCGACAGGGTATCACCTACGAGCAGTACTTC.

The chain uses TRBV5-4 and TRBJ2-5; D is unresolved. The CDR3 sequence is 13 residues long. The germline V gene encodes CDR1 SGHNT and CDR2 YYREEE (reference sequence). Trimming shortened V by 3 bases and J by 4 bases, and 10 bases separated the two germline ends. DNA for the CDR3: TGTGCCAGCAGCTCGCCCCTGGGAGAGACCCAGTACTTC. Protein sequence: CASSSPLGETQYF.

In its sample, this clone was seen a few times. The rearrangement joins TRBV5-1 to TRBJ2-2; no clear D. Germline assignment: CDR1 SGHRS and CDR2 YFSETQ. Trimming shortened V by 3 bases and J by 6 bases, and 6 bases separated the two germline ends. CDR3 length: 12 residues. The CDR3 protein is CASSSFAGELFF. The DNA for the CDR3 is TGCGCCAGCAGCTCTTTCGCCGGGGAGCTGTTTTTT. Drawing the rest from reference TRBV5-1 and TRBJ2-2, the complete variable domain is KAGVTQTPRYLIKTRGQQVTLSCSPISGHRSVSWYQQTPGQGLQFLFEYFSETQRNKGNFPGRFSGRQFSNSRSEMNVSTLELGDSALYLCASSSFAGELFFGEGSRLTVL.

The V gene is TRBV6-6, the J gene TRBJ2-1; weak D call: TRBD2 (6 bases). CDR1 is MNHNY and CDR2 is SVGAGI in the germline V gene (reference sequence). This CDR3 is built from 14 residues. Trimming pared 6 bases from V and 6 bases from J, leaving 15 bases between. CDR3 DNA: TGTGCCAGCAGCACGGGGTGGCGGGGCAATGAGCAGTTCTTC. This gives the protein CASSTGWRGNEQFF.

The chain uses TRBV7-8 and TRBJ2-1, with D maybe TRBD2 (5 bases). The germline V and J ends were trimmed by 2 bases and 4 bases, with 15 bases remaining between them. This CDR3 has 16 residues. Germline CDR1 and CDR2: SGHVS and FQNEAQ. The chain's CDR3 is CASSLRADEGYNEQFF. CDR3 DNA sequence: TGTGCCAGCAGCTTAAGGGCGGACGAGGGTTACAATGAGCAGTTCTTC.

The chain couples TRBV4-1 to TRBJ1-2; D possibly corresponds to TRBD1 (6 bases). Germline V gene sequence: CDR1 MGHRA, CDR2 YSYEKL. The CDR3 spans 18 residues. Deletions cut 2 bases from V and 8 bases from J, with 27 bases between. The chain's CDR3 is CASSQSSLGIDRFLGYTF. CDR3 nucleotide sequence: TGCGCCAGCAGCCAATCCTCATTGGGGATAGACAGGTTTTTGGGCTACACCTTC.

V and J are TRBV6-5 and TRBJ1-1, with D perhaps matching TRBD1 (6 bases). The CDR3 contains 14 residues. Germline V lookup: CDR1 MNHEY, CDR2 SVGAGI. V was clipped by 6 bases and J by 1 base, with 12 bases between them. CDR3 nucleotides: TGTGCCAGCAGGCCACAGGGAACGAACACTGAAGCTTTCTTT. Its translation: CASRPQGTNTEAFF.